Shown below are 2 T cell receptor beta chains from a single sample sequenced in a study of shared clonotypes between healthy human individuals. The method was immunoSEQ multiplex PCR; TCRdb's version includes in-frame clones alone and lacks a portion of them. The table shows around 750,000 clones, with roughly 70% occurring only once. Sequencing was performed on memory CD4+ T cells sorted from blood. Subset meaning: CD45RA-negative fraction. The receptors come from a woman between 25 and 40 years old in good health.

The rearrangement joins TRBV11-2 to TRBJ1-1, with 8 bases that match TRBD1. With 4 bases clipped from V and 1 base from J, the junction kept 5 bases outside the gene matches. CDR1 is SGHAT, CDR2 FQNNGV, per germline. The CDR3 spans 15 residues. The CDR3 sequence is CASSSGQGRNTEAFF. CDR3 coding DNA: TGTGCCAGCAGCTCCGGACAGGGCCGGAACACTGAAGCTTTCTTT.

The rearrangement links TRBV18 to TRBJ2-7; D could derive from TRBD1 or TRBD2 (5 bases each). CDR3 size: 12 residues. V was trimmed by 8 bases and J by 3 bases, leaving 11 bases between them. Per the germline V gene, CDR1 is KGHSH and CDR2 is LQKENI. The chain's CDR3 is CASTRDRYEQYF. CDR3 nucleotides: TGTGCCAGCACGAGGGACCGCTACGAGCAGTACTTC. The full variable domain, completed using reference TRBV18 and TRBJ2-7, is NAGVMQNPRHLVRRRGQEARLRCSPMKGHSHVYWYRQLPEEGLKFMVYLQKENIIDESGMPKERFSAEFPKEGPSILRIQQVVRGDSAAYFCASTRDRYEQYFGPGTRLTVT.